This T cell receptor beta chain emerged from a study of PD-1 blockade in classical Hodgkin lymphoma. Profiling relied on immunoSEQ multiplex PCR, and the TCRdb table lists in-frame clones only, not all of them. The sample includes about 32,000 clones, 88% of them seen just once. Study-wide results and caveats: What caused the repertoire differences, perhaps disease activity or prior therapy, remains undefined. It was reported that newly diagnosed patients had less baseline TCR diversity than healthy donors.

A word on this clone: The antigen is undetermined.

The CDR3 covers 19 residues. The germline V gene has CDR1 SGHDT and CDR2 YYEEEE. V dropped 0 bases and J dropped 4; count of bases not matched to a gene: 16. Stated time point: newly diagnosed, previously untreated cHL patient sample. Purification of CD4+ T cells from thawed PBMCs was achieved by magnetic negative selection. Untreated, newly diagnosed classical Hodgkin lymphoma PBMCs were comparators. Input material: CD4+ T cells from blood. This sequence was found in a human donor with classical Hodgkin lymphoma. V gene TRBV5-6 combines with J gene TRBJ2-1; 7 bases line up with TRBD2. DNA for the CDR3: TGTGCCAGCAGCTTGGAGCGGTTGGGAGGGAGTCCGGCATACAATGAGCAGTTCTTC. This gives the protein CASSLERLGGSPAYNEQFF.